The next 23 T cell receptor beta chains were all read from a single sample in a study of blood T cells in healthy people across ages. A second PCR of about 7 to 12 cycles used a sample-barcoded 5' primer and a J-beta primer mix. TCRdb re-analysed the 5' RACE reads in MiXCR, keeping a single row per CDR3 protein. The data contain around 1,800,000 distinct CDR3 sequences, more than 35% of them singletons. The specimen was blood. The origin of the receptors is a human donor in good health.

This chain joins TRBV7-3 and TRBJ2-5, with 8 bases aligning to TRBD2. The V gene end was trimmed by 4 bases and the J gene end by 1 base; junction bases not matched to a gene: 17. The CDR3 runs 19 residues. Germline assignment: CDR1 SGHTA and CDR2 FQGTGA. CDR3 bases: TGTGCCAGCAGCTCACCTAGCCGGGGGGGCCCGGATGGCCAAGAGACCCAGTACTTC. It yields the protein CASSSPSRGGPDGQETQYF.

This clonotype has more than one count but fewer than ten. The gene calls are TRBV6-2 or TRBV6-3 and TRBJ2-7; no definite D call. The CDR3 is 17 residues long. Trimming took 4 bases from V and 0 from J, leaving 19 bases between them. Germline CDR1 reads MNHEY; CDR2 reads SVGEGT. The CDR3 DNA reads TGTGCCAGCAGTTTGCGGCCCGATAGGGCCCACTCCTACGAGCAGTACTTC. Amino acids: CASSLRPDRAHSYEQYF.

In this sample, this clonotype turned up many times. V usage is TRBV20-1 and J usage is TRBJ1-6; no clear D. With 7 bases removed from V and 7 bases from J, the gap between germline ends came to 11 bases. Germline loops: CDR1 DFQATT, CDR2 SNEGSKA (reference sequence). CDR3 size: 12 residues. CDR3 nucleotide sequence: TGCAGTGGGACCATCGGGAATTCACCCCTCCACTTT. Its translation: CSGTIGNSPLHF.

This chain connects TRBV28 to TRBJ1-2; TRBD1 matches at 7 bases. CDR1 and CDR2 (germline): MDHEN, SYDVKM. J lost 0 bases, V lost 3 bases, and 7 bases had no gene match. The CDR3 is 16 residues long. CDR3 bases: TGTGCCAGCAGTTTTGGAGGGGGCGAGGCTAACTATGGCTACACCTTC. Its translation is CASSFGGGEANYGYTF.

The rearrangement joins TRBV20-1 to TRBJ2-5; D call uncertain. The germline CDR1 and CDR2 sequences are DFQATT and SNEGSKA (reference sequence). The length of the CDR3 is 11 residues. Between the trimmed V and J ends, which lost 2 bases and 4 bases, there was a span of 5 bases. CDR3 sequence reads: CSARTPETQYF. CDR3 in DNA: TGCAGTGCTAGAACCCCAGAGACCCAGTACTTC.

Points on this clonotype: One end of the junction fails to match germline, which may point to a read error. The CDR3 region has the DNA TGCGCCGGCAGCCAAGATTTAGGGGATCCCGTAACCCAGTACTTC. It translates to CAGSQDLGDPVTQYF. This chain connects TRBV4-3 to TRBJ2-5; the D gene is possibly TRBD1 (5 bases). The CDR3 loop spans 15 amino acids. Per the germline V gene, CDR1 is LGHNA and CDR2 is YSLEER.

This chain joins TRBV15 and TRBJ1-2; D is ambiguous. Germline V gene lookup returns CDR1 LNHNV and CDR2 YYDKDF (reference sequence). Trimming stripped 1 base from V and 3 bases from J, with 18 bases between. The CDR3 is made up of 17 amino acids. The DNA of the CDR3 is TGTGCCACCAGCAGAGGCGGGAGCACCAGAAAGTACTATGGCTACACCTTC. It yields the protein CATSRGGSTRKYYGYTF.

The sample holds a few counts of this clonotype. This chain joins TRBV12-3 or TRBV12-4 and TRBJ2-1; TRBD2 might be the D (5 bases). The V end lost 4 bases, the J end lost 6 bases, and 16 bases lay between the germline ends. The CDR3 loop spans 15 amino acids. The CDR3: CASSSQSVAGNEQFF. Here the CDR3 DNA reads TGTGCCAGCAGTTCCCAGAGTGTCGCGGGCAATGAGCAGTTCTTC.

This clonotype was observed a few times. This chain links TRBV2 with TRBJ2-7; D is possibly TRBD1 (6 bases). CDR3 length equals 13 residues. The V end lost 8 bases, the J end lost 4 bases, and 15 bases lay between the germline ends. Germline assignment: CDR1 SNHLY and CDR2 FYNNEI. In nucleotides, the CDR3 is TGTGCCAGCGGAAGGACAGCCTGGTACGAGCAGTACTTC. Residues: CASGRTAWYEQYF.

The chain employs TRBV4-3 and TRBJ2-5; tentatively, D is TRBD1 or TRBD2 (6 bases each). From germline, CDR1 is LGHNA and CDR2 YSLEER. The CDR3 extends over 15 amino acids. The V end was cut by 3 bases, the J end by 4 bases, with 15 bases between. The CDR3 region has the DNA TGCGCCAGCAGCCATGCCCGGGGGCTGGGAGAGACCCAGTACTTC. Its protein is CASSHARGLGETQYF.

The chain has TRBV7-2 and TRBJ2-5, with D perhaps TRBD1 (5 bases). The CDR3 consists of 14 residues. Trimming cost V 4 bases and J 1 base, with 10 bases left between them. CDR1 and CDR2 (germline): SGHTA, FQGNSA. As DNA, the CDR3 is TGTGCCAGCAGCTCCATGGACACCCAAGAGACCCAGTACTTC. Translated: CASSSMDTQETQYF.

This clonotype was found once. The chain uses TRBV7-3 and TRBJ2-3; D unclear. The V and J ends lost 5 bases and 4 bases respectively, with 16 bases between them. The CDR3 extends over 15 amino acids. In germline, CDR1 is SGHTA, CDR2 FQGTGA. CDR3 region: CASSPDSAVPDTQYF. The DNA for the CDR3 is TGTGCCAGCAGCCCAGATTCTGCGGTCCCAGATACGCAGTATTTT. Full variable domain (rest looked up from reference TRBV7-3 and TRBJ2-3): GAGVSQTPSNKVTEKGKYVELRCDPISGHTALYWYRQSLGQGPEFLIYFQGTGAADDSGLPNDRFFAVRPEGSVSTLKIQRTERGDSAVYLCASSPDSAVPDTQYFGPGTRLTVL.

The rearrangement uses TRBV28 and TRBJ2-3, with D uncertain. The CDR3 loop spans 13 amino acids. V lost 10 bases, J lost 2 bases, and 13 bases lay in between. The V gene's germline CDR1 is MDHEN and CDR2 SYDVKM. The DNA of the CDR3 is TGTGCCATTGGACGGATGCTCACAGATACGCAGTATTTT. Residues: CAIGRMLTDTQYF. Variable domain in full (rest from reference TRBV28 and TRBJ2-3): DVKVTQSSRYLVKRTGEKVFLECVQDMDHENMFWYRQDPGLGLRLIYFSYDVKMKEKGDIPEGYSVSREKKERFSLILESASTNQTSMYLCAIGRMLTDTQYFGPGTRLTVL.

This clonotype was counted between two and nine times. The gene calls are TRBV7-3 and TRBJ2-1; TRBD1 is a possible D gene (5 bases). The CDR3 is made up of 15 amino acids. CDR1 is SGHTA, CDR2 FQGTGA, per germline. Trimming took off 6 bases at V and 0 bases at J, with 12 bases between the two ends. The CDR3 loop is CASSSRVSSYNEQFF. In nucleotides, the CDR3 is TGTGCCAGCAGTTCCAGGGTTAGCTCCTACAATGAGCAGTTCTTC.

V usage is TRBV20-1 and J usage is TRBJ2-7; no reliable D call. The DNA end is more similar to TRBJ2-5, so the J call may be wrong. The CDR3 spans 15 residues. CDR1 DFQATT and CDR2 SNEGSKA come from the germline V gene (reference sequence). The CDR3 region has the DNA TGCAGTGCGTTCGAAGCAAGTCTGGGACAAGAGACCCAGTACTTC. It translates to CSAFEASLGQETQYF.

Points on this clonotype: Sequence at one end of the junction differs from germline and may be a read error. V usage is TRBV6-2 or TRBV6-3 and J usage is TRBJ2-1; 10 nucleotides agree with TRBD2. The CDR3 has 17 amino acids. Germline CDR1 reads MNHEY; CDR2 reads SVGEGT. CDR3 nucleotides: TGTGCCAGCAGACCGCCCAAGCGGGGGGGCCTGTACAATGAGCGGTTCTTC. Translation gives CASRPPKRGGLYNERFF.

This clonotype was seen at least ten times. V is TRBV4-3 and J is TRBJ2-1; a weak D match, TRBD2 (5 bases). With 4 bases removed from V and 7 bases from J, the gap between germline ends came to 23 bases. This CDR3 has 17 amino acids. Per germline, CDR1 LGHNA and CDR2 YSLEER. As DNA, the CDR3 is TGCGCCAGCAGCCCGATCGCCGGGGTAGCCATGGGGAATGAGCAGTTCTTC. Amino acid sequence: CASSPIAGVAMGNEQFF.

The chain carries TRBV20-1 and TRBJ2-1; D gene unclear. Germline CDR1 reads DFQATT; CDR2 reads SNEGSKA (reference sequence). V shed 0 bases and J shed 9 bases, with 12 bases lying between them. The CDR3 length is 13 residues. The chain's CDR3 is CSARDWVTGEQFF. The CDR3, as DNA: TGCAGTGCTAGAGATTGGGTGACCGGTGAGCAGTTCTTC.

V and J are TRBV29-1 and TRBJ2-1; 9 bases map to TRBD1. The germline V gene has CDR1 SQVTM and CDR2 ANQGSEA. CDR3 length: 13 amino acids. CDR3 loop: CNHRTGDSGEQFF. The CDR3 DNA reads as TGCAACCACAGGACAGGGGATAGCGGTGAGCAGTTCTTC.

This clonotype was counted between two and nine times. This chain uses TRBV29-1 with TRBJ2-7, with 8 bases matching TRBD2. The length of the CDR3 is 14 residues. Looked up from germline, CDR1 is SQVTM and CDR2 is ANQGSEA. The ends lost 2 bases at V and 2 bases at J; junction bases unmatched: 5. The CDR3 loop is CSVETREGAYEQYF. The CDR3 region has the DNA TGCAGCGTTGAAACCCGGGAGGGTGCCTACGAGCAGTACTTC.

V and J are TRBV12-3 or TRBV12-4 and TRBJ1-4; maybe TRBD1 (6 bases). This CDR3 is built from 17 residues. The V end was cut by 4 bases, the J end by 10 bases, with 25 bases between. The CDR3 DNA follows: TGTGCCAGCAGTTATTACCGGGACCTCAAAGGGGGTGGAAAACTGTTTTTT. Its translation: CASSYYRDLKGGGKLFF.

The rearrangement links TRBV7-9 to TRBJ1-2; possibly TRBD1 for D (5 bases). This CDR3 comprises 13 residues. The germline CDR1 and CDR2 sequences are SEHNR and FQNEAQ (reference sequence). The CDR3 loop is CGGRGVESGGYTF. The CDR3 bases are TGTGGCGGAAGGGGAGTAGAGTCCGGGGGCTACACCTTC.

This sequence joins TRBV9 and TRBJ1-1, with a tentative D call TRBD1 (5 bases). Germline assignment: CDR1 SGDLS and CDR2 YYNGEE. This CDR3 contains 14 residues. Trimming removed 3 bases at V and 1 base at J, with 10 bases between. CDR3 nucleotides: TGTGCCAGCAGCGGGGGACGGCAGAACACTGAAGCTTTCTTT. Amino acid sequence: CASSGGRQNTEAFF. The full variable domain, its missing parts supplied by reference TRBV9 and TRBJ1-1, is DSGVTQTPKHLITATGQRVTLRCSPRSGDLSVYWYQQSLDQGLQFLIQYYNGEERAKGNILERFSAQQFPDLHSELNLSSLELGDSALYFCASSGGRQNTEAFFGQGTRLTVV.